The 13 T cell receptor beta chains below were found in one sample sequenced in a study of shared clonotypes between healthy human individuals. Libraries were prepared by immunoSEQ multiplex PCR; TCRdb keeps only in-frame clonotypes and omits some of them. The table shows about 490,000 clones, with about 78% occurring only once. Material: PBMCs. The source is a woman in her 40s in good health. Some clones in this sample may be carry-over from other donors' samples.

The V gene is TRBV10-1, the J gene TRBJ2-7; D is unclear. CDR3 size: 12 residues. The V end lost 6 bases, the J end lost 7 bases, and 13 bases lay between the germline ends. CDR1 is WNHNN, CDR2 SYGVQD, per germline (reference sequence). The CDR3 region is CASSEDRREQYF. In nucleotides, the CDR3 is TGCGCCAGCAGCGAGGACCGCCGAGAGCAGTACTTC.

This clone was seen a single time. This sequence joins TRBV5-1 and TRBJ2-5; 7 bases align to TRBD2. Germline V CDR1 and CDR2: SGHRS, YFSETQ. V shed 7 bases and J 4 bases; nucleotides not matched to a gene: 13. This CDR3 is 15 amino acids long. Written as DNA, the CDR3 is TGCGCCAGCCGCCGGGAGGCAACAGGTGGAGAGACCCAGTACTTC. As protein: CASRREATGGETQYF.

The genes are TRBV19 and TRBJ1-2; D gene unclear. This CDR3 has 14 amino acids. Germline values: CDR1 LNHDA, CDR2 SQIVND (reference sequence). V lost 4 bases and J 4 bases, leaving 13 bases between the germline ends. The CDR3 sequence: CASSNTGSSYGYTF. DNA for the CDR3: TGTGCCAGTAGTAATACCGGATCAAGCTATGGCTACACCTTC. The whole variable domain, filled in from reference TRBV19 and TRBJ1-2, reads DGGITQSPKYLFRKEGQNVTLSCEQNLNHDAMYWYRQDPGQGLRLIYYSQIVNDFQKGDIAEGYSVSREKKESFPLTVTSAQKNPTAFYLCASSNTGSSYGYTFGSGTRLTVV.

The V call is TRBV7-3, the J call TRBJ1-4; maybe TRBD1 (5 bases). The CDR3 is 13 amino acids. Germline values: CDR1 SGHTA, CDR2 FQGTGA. V lost 5 bases and J 2 bases, leaving 6 bases between the germline ends. DNA of the CDR3: TGTGCCAGCAGCCGGGGCACTAATGAAAAACTGTTTTTT. Residues: CASSRGTNEKLFF.

The chain joins TRBV30 to TRBJ1-2, with 8 bases lining up with TRBD1. The CDR3 is 14 residues long. The germline V gene has CDR1 GTSNPN and CDR2 SVGIG (reference sequence). V lost 5 bases to trimming and J lost 4 bases; unmatched junction nucleotides: 9. The CDR3 sequence is CAWGQGGYGYGYTF. CDR3 nucleotide sequence: TGTGCCTGGGGACAGGGTGGTTATGGCTATGGCTACACCTTC.

The rearrangement uses TRBV5-6 and TRBJ2-3; TRBD2 is a possible D gene (6 bases). Germline values: CDR1 SGHDT, CDR2 YYEEEE. The V end lost 0 bases, the J end lost 0 bases, and 20 bases lay between the germline ends. This CDR3 region has 19 residues. This chain's CDR3 is CASSLGAIAEVGSTDTQYF. CDR3 sequence (DNA): TGTGCCAGCAGCTTGGGGGCCATAGCGGAAGTTGGTAGCACAGATACGCAGTATTTT. Together with reference TRBV5-6 and TRBJ2-3, the CDR3 gives the full variable domain: DAGVTQSPTHLIKTRGQQVTLRCSPKSGHDTVSWYQQALGQGPQFIFQYYEEEERQRGNFPDRFSGHQFPNYSSELNVNALLLGDSALYLCASSLGAIAEVGSTDTQYFGPGTRLTVL.

The chain combines TRBV7-6 with TRBJ2-2; TRBD2 agrees at 12 bases. The CDR3 runs 17 residues. Per germline, CDR1 SGHVS and CDR2 FNYEAQ. V lost 1 base and J lost 5; bases outside the gene matches: 5. The CDR3 here is CASSLELAGGGTGELFF. CDR3 sequence (DNA): TGTGCCAGCAGCTTAGAACTAGCGGGAGGAGGTACCGGGGAGCTGTTTTTT.

The V call is TRBV2, the J call TRBJ2-1; the match to TRBD2 covers 15 bases. CDR1 is SNHLY, CDR2 FYNNEI, per germline. The V gene end was trimmed by 6 bases and the J gene end by 6 bases; junction bases not matched to a gene: 3. The CDR3 length is 15 residues. Here the CDR3 reads CASSGLAGGFNEQFF. CDR3 sequence (DNA): TGTGCCAGCAGCGGACTAGCGGGAGGGTTCAATGAGCAGTTCTTC. Supplemented by reference TRBV2 and TRBJ2-1, the full variable domain reads EPEVTQTPSHQVTQMGQEVILRCVPISNHLYFYWYRQILGQKVEFLVSFYNNEISEKSEIFDDQFSVERPDGSNFTLKIRSTKLEDSAMYFCASSGLAGGFNEQFFGPGTRLTVL.

This chain joins TRBV6-1 and TRBJ2-1; D gene uncertain. Germline loops: CDR1 MNHNS, CDR2 SASEGT. The CDR3 extends over 15 amino acids. Trimming left V 1 base short and J 3 bases short, with 10 bases between. CDR3 protein: CASSEGAGDYNEQFF. In nucleotides, the CDR3 is TGTGCCAGCAGTGAAGGAGCTGGAGACTACAATGAGCAGTTCTTC.

The rearrangement links TRBV4-2 to TRBJ2-7; 9 bases line up with TRBD2. This CDR3 is 15 amino acids long. Germline CDR1 reads LGHNA; CDR2 reads YNFKEQ. J lost 1 base, V lost 4 bases, and 5 bases had no gene match. The CDR3 DNA reads as TGTGCCAGCAGCCTCAGAGCGGGAGGTTCCTACGAGCAGTACTTC. Amino acid sequence: CASSLRAGGSYEQYF.

This clone appeared a single time. A junction end diverges from the germline sequence, so it may reflect a read error. V gene TRBV2 combines with J gene TRBJ1-2, with D possibly being TRBD1 (5 bases). CDR1 is SNHLY and CDR2 is FYNNEI in the germline V gene. The CDR3 is 13 residues long. The CDR3 sequence: CAGSTDSNYGYTF. DNA of the CDR3: TGTGCCGGCAGTACTGACAGCAACTATGGCTACACCTTC.

The chain has TRBV7-7 and TRBJ2-5; 8 bases match TRBD2. J lost 1 base, V lost 1 base, and 8 bases had no gene match. This CDR3 has 17 amino acids. Germline values: CDR1 SSHAT, CDR2 FNYEAQ (reference sequence). CDR3 in amino acids: CASSLGGRRETQETQYF. The CDR3 region has the DNA TGTGCCAGCAGCTTAGGCGGGAGGAGGGAGACCCAAGAGACCCAGTACTTC.

The CDR3 DNA follows: TGTGCCAGCAGCTCCGACGGGGGACTAGCGTCCCACGAGCAGTACTTC. Encoded protein: CASSSDGGLASHEQYF. The chain has TRBV11-1 and TRBJ2-7; TRBD2 matches 10 bases. The junction had 11 bases not matched to a gene; V was cut back by 4 bases and J by 5 bases. The CDR3 consists of 16 residues. Germline CDR1 is SGHAT and CDR2 is FQDESV (reference sequence).